This is a list of T cell receptor beta chains from one sample in a study of cytomegalovirus exposure and HLA in healthy donors. Assay: immunoSEQ multiplex PCR; the TCRdb copy retains only in-frame clones and omits some. The data show 95,000 to 150,000 clones, around 78% seen once. The sequenced sample consisted of PBMCs. Source of these receptors: a man aged 50 to 60 in good health and CMV-seronegative. CDR3s include the opening cysteine and the closing phenylalanine or tryptophan. A D gene is named only where the DNA matches it firmly. Rows give clone size only sometimes, using once, few, many, or a class for an expanded clone.

TRBV5-4	.	.	TRBJ2-7	TGTGCCAGCAGCCGTGACGGACTCTGGTCCTACGAGCAGTACTTC	CASSRDGLWSYEQYF
TRBV23-1	.	.	TRBJ1-1	TGCGCCAGCAGTCACCCGACTAACACTGAAGCTTTCTTT	CASSHPTNTEAFF
TRBV19	.	TRBD2	TRBJ2-2	TGTGCCAGTAGTCCTAGCGGGGGAACCGGGGAGCTGTTTTTT	CASSPSGGTGELFF
TRBV27	.	.	TRBJ1-5	TGTGCCAGCAGTTTACAGGGTAGGGGTTGGCCCCAGCATTTT	CASSLQGRGWPQHF
TRBV5-1	.	.	TRBJ1-5	TGCGCCAGCAGCTTGGGCCAAGGGAGGAATCAGCCCCAGCATTTT	CASSLGQGRNQPQHF
TRBV5-8	.	.	TRBJ2-7	TGTGCCAGCAGCTTGGCCTGGCTCCCCAGCTCCTACGAGCAGTACTTC	CASSLAWLPSSYEQYF
TRBV19	.	.	TRBJ1-2	TGTGCCAGTAGTATAGATCTTCGCGGGATGGCCCCCATCAACTATGGCTACACCTTC	CASSIDLRGMAPINYGYTF
TRBV19	.	.	TRBJ1-1	TGTGCCAGCGCCCGCCTTGGGACAAGCACTGAAGCTTTCTTT	CASARLGTSTEAFF
TRBV11-2	.	TRBD2	TRBJ2-5	TGTGCCAGCAGCTTAGGATCGGGGGGGAACCAAGAGACCCAGTACTTC	CASSLGSGGNQETQYF
TRBV7-2	.	TRBD1	TRBJ2-2	TGTGCCAGCAGCTCACAGGGGGCTTCCGGGGAGCTGTTTTTT	CASSSQGASGELFF
TRBV7-9	.	.	TRBJ2-3	TGTGCCAGCAGCCCTCGACAGTTCACAGATACGCAGTATTTT	CASSPRQFTDTQYF
TRBV7-8	few	TRBD1	TRBJ1-1	TGTGCCAGCAGCTTATCAGGGGGTGCCACTGAAGCTTTCTTT	CASSLSGGATEAFF
TRBV19	.	TRBD1	TRBJ2-7	TGTGCCAGTAGTCTTGGACAGGGAAGCCGCGAGCAGTACTTC	CASSLGQGSREQYF
TRBV4-1	.	.	TRBJ2-2	TGCGCCAGCAGCCAAGAACCTACCCCGAACACCGGGGAGCTGTTTTTT	CASSQEPTPNTGELFF
TRBV5-1	.	.	TRBJ2-7	TGCGCCAGCAGCTCCGCCCCGGGGGAGGCCTACGAGCAGTACTTC	CASSSAPGEAYEQYF
TRBV29-1	.	.	TRBJ1-1	TGCAGCGTCACCGCAGGATCCGTGAGCACTGAAGCTTTCTTT	CSVTAGSVSTEAFF
TRBV7-2	.	TRBD1	TRBJ2-2	TGTGCCAGCAGCAAAGGGGGCGCGAGCACCGGGGAGCTGTTTTTT	CASSKGGASTGELFF
TRBV19	.	.	TRBJ1-4	TGTGCCAGTAGTATTTCGAGCTCCTCAACTAATGAAAAACTGTTTTTT	CASSISSSSTNEKLFF
TRBV5-4	.	TRBD2	TRBJ2-2	TGTGCCAGCAGCTGGAAGGTAGCGGGGGGCACCGGGGAGCTGTTTTTT	CASSWKVAGGTGELFF
TRBV6-5	.	.	TRBJ2-3	TGTGCCAGCATTTCAACAGGGCGAGATACGCAGTATTTT	CASISTGRDTQYF
TRBV19	.	TRBD1	TRBJ2-6	TGTGCCAGTACCCGAATACGACAGGGGGCCCCTGGGGCCAACGTCCTGACTTTC	CASTRIRQGAPGANVLTF
TRBV28	.	.	TRBJ2-2	TGTGCCAGCAGTGTACACAACACCGGGGAGCTGTTTTTT	CASSVHNTGELFF
TRBV5-1	.	TRBD2	TRBJ2-5	TGCGCCAGCAGCCCAGGTAGCGGGGATCTCGCCGATCAAGAGACCCAGTACTTC	CASSPGSGDLADQETQYF
TRBV4-1	.	TRBD1	TRBJ1-6	TGCGCCAGCAGCCATCCACGGGACAGGGGTTTATATAATTCACCCCTCCACTTT	CASSHPRDRGLYNSPLHF
TRBV6-5	.	.	TRBJ2-2	TGTGCCAGCAGTTTGGGCAGACAAACCGGGGAGCTGTTTTTT	CASSLGRQTGELFF